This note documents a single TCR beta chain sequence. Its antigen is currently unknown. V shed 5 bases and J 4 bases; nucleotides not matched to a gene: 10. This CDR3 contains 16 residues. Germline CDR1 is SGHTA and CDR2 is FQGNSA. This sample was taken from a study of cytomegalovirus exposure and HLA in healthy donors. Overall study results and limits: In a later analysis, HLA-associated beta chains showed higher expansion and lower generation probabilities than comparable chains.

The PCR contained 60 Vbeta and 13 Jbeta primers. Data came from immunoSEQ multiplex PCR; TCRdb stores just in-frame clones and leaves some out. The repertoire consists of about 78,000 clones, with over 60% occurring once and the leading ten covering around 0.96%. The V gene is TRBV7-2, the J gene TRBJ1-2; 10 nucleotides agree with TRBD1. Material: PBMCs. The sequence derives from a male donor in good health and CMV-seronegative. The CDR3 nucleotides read TGTGCCAGCAGCCGAAGACAGGGGGCGAACCTCTATGGCTACACCTTC. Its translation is CASSRRQGANLYGYTF. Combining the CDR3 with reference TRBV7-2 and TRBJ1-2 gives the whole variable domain GAGVSQSPSNKVTEKGKDVELRCDPISGHTALYWYRQSLGQGLEFLIYFQGNSAPDKSGLPSDRFSAERTGGSVSTLTIQRTQQEDSAVYLCASSRRQGANLYGYTFGSGTRLTVV.